This passage covers 18 T cell receptor beta chains from one sample sequenced in a study of blood T cell repertoires in COVID-19. Data came from immunoSEQ multiplex PCR; TCRdb stores just in-frame clones and leaves some out. The repertoire holds roughly 200,000 clones, with 82% as singletons. Material for sequencing was peripheral blood. These receptors all come from a woman aged 55-75 years with COVID-19, enrolled during active disease.

The chain has TRBV6-1 and TRBJ1-4; 10 bases are a match to TRBD1. J lost 8 bases, V lost 2 bases, and 8 bases had no gene match. In germline, CDR1 is MNHNS, CDR2 SASEGT. The CDR3 covers 16 residues. CDR3 sequence (DNA): TGTGCCAGCAGTGAACGATCGACAGGGGGCAGAGAAAAACTGTTTTTT. It yields the protein CASSERSTGGREKLFF.

V is TRBV24-1 and J is TRBJ2-1; 9 bases align to TRBD1. Germline CDR1 reads KGHDR; CDR2 reads SFDVKD. J gave up 4 bases and V 4 bases, and 4 bases lay outside the gene matches. The CDR3 is 15 amino acids. As DNA, the CDR3 is TGTGCCACCAGTGAGGACAGGGGTGGATACAATGAGCAGTTCTTC. It codes for CATSEDRGGYNEQFF.

V is TRBV19 and J is TRBJ2-3, with 9 positions matching TRBD1. The CDR3 spans 15 residues. Germline V gene sequence: CDR1 LNHDA, CDR2 SQIVND (reference sequence). V shed 1 base, J shed 5 bases, and the junction held 4 bases outside the gene matches. The CDR3 region has the DNA TGTGCCAGTAGTATAGCTCTGACAGGGGGAGATACGCAGTATTTT. Amino acid sequence: CASSIALTGGDTQYF.

The chain carries TRBV3-1 (or the pseudogene TRBV3-2) and TRBJ1-6; D is unclear. Trimming removed 4 bases from V and 8 bases from J, with 12 bases in between. The CDR3 extends over 14 amino acids. Germline CDR1 and CDR2: LGHDT and YNNKEL (reference sequence). CDR3 amino acids: CASSLTPVDSPLHF. The CDR3 DNA sequence: TGTGCCAGCAGCCTCACCCCGGTCGATTCACCCCTCCACTTT.

This rearrangement joins TRBV29-1 to TRBJ1-3; 9 bases map to TRBD1. There are 13 residues in the CDR3. J gave up 4 bases and V 5 bases, and 3 bases lay outside the gene matches. Germline values: CDR1 SQVTM, CDR2 ANQGSEA. CDR3 sequence reads: CSVTGGSGNTIYF. CDR3 nucleotides: TGCAGCGTTACAGGGGGCTCCGGAAACACCATATATTTT.

The chain is built from TRBV9 and TRBJ2-2; D is perhaps TRBD1 (6 bases). CDR3 length: 14 residues. Trimming removed 0 bases at V and 7 bases at J, with 10 bases between. The germline V gene has CDR1 SGDLS and CDR2 YYNGEE. This CDR3 is CASSVASRGGELFF. The CDR3 nucleotides read TGTGCCAGCAGCGTAGCCTCCAGGGGCGGGGAGCTGTTTTTT.

The gene calls are TRBV5-4 and TRBJ1-2; no clear D. Germline CDR1 and CDR2: SGHNT and YYREEE (reference sequence). CDR3 length: 14 amino acids. The V end was cut by 0 bases, the J end by 3 bases, with 9 bases between. The CDR3 bases are TGTGCCAGCAGCTTGGTAGTGAATGACTATGGCTACACCTTC. This codes for CASSLVVNDYGYTF.

The chain employs TRBV28 and TRBJ1-5, with 7 bases matching TRBD1. The CDR3 consists of 13 residues. In germline, CDR1 is MDHEN, CDR2 SYDVKM. The trim removed 7 bases at V and 11 bases at J, leaving 11 bases unmatched. CDR3 in amino acids: CASTIPGTASQHF. CDR3 sequence (DNA): TGTGCCAGCACCATCCCGGGGACAGCGTCCCAGCATTTT.

This clone has a handful of counts. The chain carries TRBV29-1 and TRBJ1-1; maybe TRBD1 (5 bases). This CDR3 is 11 amino acids long. Looked up from germline, CDR1 is SQVTM and CDR2 is ANQGSEA. Trimming shortened V by 5 bases and J by 4 bases, and 8 bases separated the two germline ends. For the CDR3, the DNA is TGCAGCGTTCTAAGGGGCACTGAAGCTTTCTTT. Protein product: CSVLRGTEAFF.

This chain joins TRBV29-1 and TRBJ2-1; 11 nucleotides match TRBD2. V gave up 6 bases and J gave up 6 bases; unmatched junction bases: 10. This CDR3 region has 15 residues. Per germline, CDR1 SQVTM and CDR2 ANQGSEA. CDR3 amino acids: CSVVPTSGARNEQFF. CDR3 DNA sequence: TGCAGCGTAGTCCCGACTAGCGGGGCTCGCAATGAGCAGTTCTTC.

This clone was observed once. V gene TRBV6-6 combines with J gene TRBJ2-4, with D possibly TRBD1 on 5 matching bases. The germline V gene has CDR1 MNHNY and CDR2 SVGAGI (reference sequence). Trimming stripped 5 bases from V and 5 bases from J, with 13 bases between. The CDR3 is 14 residues long. CDR3 coding DNA: TGTGCCAGCAGTACTACTGGGGCGGAAAACATTCAGTACTTC. Translating gives CASSTTGAENIQYF.

This clone occurred once. The chain joins TRBV21-1 to TRBJ1-6; the table's D call of TRBD1 was not tested on the DNA. TRBV21-1 is an annotated pseudogene. The CDR3 is 21 amino acids. CDR3 DNA: TGTGCCAGCAGCAAAGCGCTATGGGGTTTGGACAGGACGACGGGTAATTCACCCCTCCACTTT. This codes for CASSKALWGLDRTTGNSPLHF.

This rearrangement joins TRBV5-4 to TRBJ2-3, with 8 bases lining up with TRBD2. In germline, CDR1 is SGHNT, CDR2 YYREEE (reference sequence). J gave up 5 bases and V 5 bases, and 10 bases lay outside the gene matches. CDR3 size: 15 residues. CDR3: CASSPGLAGGDTQYF. CDR3 nucleotides: TGTGCCAGCAGTCCAGGACTAGCCGGGGGAGATACGCAGTATTTT. Drawing the rest from reference TRBV5-4 and TRBJ2-3, the complete variable domain is ETGVTQSPTHLIKTRGQQVTLRCSSQSGHNTVSWYQQALGQGPQFIFQYYREEENGRGNFPPRFSGLQFPNYSSELNVNALELDDSALYLCASSPGLAGGDTQYFGPGTRLTVL.

The rearrangement links TRBV28 to TRBJ2-2, with TRBD2 identical over 7 bases. Germline-derived CDR1 and CDR2 are MDHEN and SYDVKM. The CDR3 length is 14 residues. Trimming removed 4 bases from V and 6 bases from J; junction bases left unmatched: 5. CDR3 sequence reads: CASSSGGGPGELFF. CDR3 DNA: TGTGCCAGCAGTTCAGGCGGGGGACCCGGGGAGCTGTTTTTT.

The rearrangement uses TRBV7-8 and TRBJ2-2; weak D call: TRBD2 (5 bases). This CDR3 region has 15 residues. Trimming cost V 5 bases and J 3 bases, with 13 bases left between them. CDR1 SGHVS and CDR2 FQNEAQ come from the germline V gene. This CDR3 is CASSTLGGHTGELFF. The CDR3 region has the DNA TGTGCCAGCAGCACCTTGGGCGGGCACACCGGGGAGCTGTTTTTT.

V usage is TRBV21-1 and J usage is TRBJ1-5; TRBD1 is the table's D call and was not checked against the DNA. TRBV21-1 represents a pseudogene. This CDR3 spans 16 amino acids. Here the CDR3 DNA reads TGTGCCAGCAGCGCGGGACAGGGAATGCACAATCAGCCCCAGCATTTT. Protein product: CASSAGQGMHNQPQHF.

This clone was counted between two and nine times. The rearrangement links TRBV7-2 to TRBJ2-5, with TRBD1 identical over 7 bases. Germline V gene lookup returns CDR1 SGHTA and CDR2 FQGNSA. The CDR3 sequence is 16 residues long. V lost 4 bases, J lost 5 bases, and 13 bases stayed unmatched. The CDR3 DNA is TGTGCCAGCAGCTCTGACCAAGGGGGCGGTCGGGAGACCCAGTACTTC. It codes for CASSSDQGGGRETQYF.

J is TRBJ2-3 and V is TRBV7-9; 9 bases are a match to TRBD2. The CDR3 sequence is 17 residues long. Germline assignment: CDR1 SEHNR and CDR2 FQNEAQ (reference sequence). The V gene end was trimmed by 0 bases and the J gene end by 4 bases; junction bases not matched to a gene: 8. The CDR3 DNA is TGTGCCAGCAGCTTAGCGCGGGATAGCGGGAGATCAGATACGCAGTATTTT. It yields the protein CASSLARDSGRSDTQYF.